This T cell receptor (beta chain) was captured by sequencing in a study of T cells after somatic rescue of genetic block. The protocol was immunoSEQ multiplex PCR, while the TCRdb copy is restricted to in-frame clones and leaves out a portion. The table shows around 67,000 clones, with 92% occurring only once. The CDR3 is 14 amino acids. V lost 3 bases, J lost 4 bases, and 12 bases lay in between. Germline CDR1 SGHVS, CDR2 FQNEAQ. The sequence derives from a man in his forties or fifties. The chain recombines TRBV7-8 with TRBJ1-1; D perhaps matches TRBD1 (5 bases). Specimen: peripheral blood mononuclear cells (PBMCs). The DNA of the CDR3 is TGTGCCAGCAGCTTCGGGTGGGGGGGCACTGAAGCTTTCTTT. This encodes CASSFGWGGTEAFF.